This T cell receptor (beta chain) was recorded in a study of beta chain features in type 1 diabetes. The wider study: Healthy donors and patients had similar age, gender and cell yields. Points from the study as a whole: When Type 1 diabetes patients were examined, their TCRB CDR3s proved moderately but significantly shorter in all four CD4+ subsets.

Details on this clone: Antigen: not known.

Isolated RNA was reverse transcribed in full, so expressed TCRB transcripts were sequenced. The method was immunoSEQ multiplex PCR; TCRdb's version includes in-frame clones alone and lacks a portion of them. The sample lists some 350,000 clones; less than 15% were seen once. V lost 1 base and J 4 bases, leaving 6 bases between the germline ends. Germline V gives CDR1 GTSNPN, CDR2 SVGIG (reference sequence). This CDR3 is built from 12 residues. The receptor was derived from a young woman with type 1 diabetes. The specimen was naive CD4+ T cells from blood. The chain is built from TRBV30 and TRBJ2-3; D is uncertain. CDR3 bases: TGTGCCTGGAGTGGCGGCCCAGATACGCAGTATTTT. It encodes CAWSGGPDTQYF.